This is a list of T cell receptor beta chains from one sample in a study of blood T cell repertoires in COVID-19. Profiled with immunoSEQ multiplex PCR; TCRdb holds only in-frame clones, not every one. The table lists around 270,000 clones, 88% of them singletons. The sequencing input was PBMCs or T cells enriched from blood (not recorded which). These receptors were taken from a woman in her thirties or forties who had been exposed to COVID-19. The conserved cysteine and the conserved F or W are not part of the CDR3 here. Each record gives: J gene, V gene, CDR3 protein.

J gene: TRBJ1-1; V gene: TRBV27; CDR3 protein: ASSLRQGARGRTEAF
J gene: TRBJ1-2; V gene: TRBV19; CDR3 protein: ATARGVGGYT
J gene: TRBJ1-6; V gene: TRBV9; CDR3 protein: ASSVLTGASPLH
J gene: TRBJ2-1; V gene: TRBV3-1/TRBV3-2; CDR3 protein: ASNGQYNEQF
J gene: TRBJ1-2; V gene: TRBV25-1; CDR3 protein: ASRGQVYGYT
J gene: TRBJ2-2; V gene: TRBV6-5; CDR3 protein: ASSSTSFSNTGELF
J gene: TRBJ2-3; V gene: TRBV5-4; CDR3 protein: ASTLPGGRTDTQY
J gene: TRBJ2-1; V gene: TRBV12-5; CDR3 protein: ASGLFARNEQF
J gene: TRBJ1-3; V gene: TRBV3-1/TRBV3-2; CDR3 protein: ASSQEMASSGNTIY
J gene: TRBJ2-7; V gene: TRBV28; CDR3 protein: ASNLGPKYSEQY
J gene: TRBJ1-2; V gene: TRBV19; CDR3 protein: ASRPWTGGYGYT
J gene: TRBJ2-7; V gene: TRBV2; CDR3 protein: ASSEWGEGTGYEQY
J gene: TRBJ1-2; V gene: TRBV7-2; CDR3 protein: ASSLRGLLAQLDGYT
J gene: TRBJ1-2; V gene: TRBV30; CDR3 protein: AWSGGGISYGYT
J gene: TRBJ2-3; V gene: TRBV14; CDR3 protein: ASSRNPGQTSTDTQY
J gene: TRBJ2-3; V gene: TRBV7-2; CDR3 protein: ASSSYTSGGAADTQY